This TCR beta chain was recorded in a study of blood T cell repertoires in COVID-19. Method: immunoSEQ multiplex PCR; TCRdb's copy keeps in-frame clones and lacks some. The sample records some 97,000 clones, roughly 84% being singletons. Trimming removed 1 base at V and 10 bases at J, with 5 bases between. The CDR3 length is 12 residues. The germline V gene has CDR1 SGHAT and CDR2 FQNNGV. V and J are TRBV11-2 and TRBJ1-6; D call uncertain. The clonotype was recovered from a human donor in a cohort sampled during active COVID-19. Sequencing was done on a sample of peripheral blood. The CDR3 coding sequence is TGTGCCAGCAGCTTAGTCCAATCACCCCTCCACTTT. Translating it yields CASSLVQSPLHF.